This T cell receptor (beta chain) was captured by sequencing in a study of blood T cell repertoires in COVID-19. V dropped 5 bases and J dropped 4 bases, with 11 bases sitting between them. The germline V gene encodes CDR1 MDHEN and CDR2 SYDVKM. The CDR3 loop spans 13 amino acids. Measured with immunoSEQ multiplex PCR; TCRdb has only the in-frame clones, and not every one. This sample has roughly 190,000 clones; approximately 90% occur once, and the top ten carry about 22%. V is TRBV28 and J is TRBJ1-2, with a tentative D call TRBD1 (5 bases). The source material was PBMCs or T cells enriched from blood (not recorded which). The sequence derives from a woman between 35 and 50 years old in a cohort exposed to, infected with or recovered from COVID-19 (not recorded which). The CDR3 DNA follows: TGTGCCAGCAGTCCCCGGGACTTCTATGGCTACACCTTC. Translation gives CASSPRDFYGYTF.